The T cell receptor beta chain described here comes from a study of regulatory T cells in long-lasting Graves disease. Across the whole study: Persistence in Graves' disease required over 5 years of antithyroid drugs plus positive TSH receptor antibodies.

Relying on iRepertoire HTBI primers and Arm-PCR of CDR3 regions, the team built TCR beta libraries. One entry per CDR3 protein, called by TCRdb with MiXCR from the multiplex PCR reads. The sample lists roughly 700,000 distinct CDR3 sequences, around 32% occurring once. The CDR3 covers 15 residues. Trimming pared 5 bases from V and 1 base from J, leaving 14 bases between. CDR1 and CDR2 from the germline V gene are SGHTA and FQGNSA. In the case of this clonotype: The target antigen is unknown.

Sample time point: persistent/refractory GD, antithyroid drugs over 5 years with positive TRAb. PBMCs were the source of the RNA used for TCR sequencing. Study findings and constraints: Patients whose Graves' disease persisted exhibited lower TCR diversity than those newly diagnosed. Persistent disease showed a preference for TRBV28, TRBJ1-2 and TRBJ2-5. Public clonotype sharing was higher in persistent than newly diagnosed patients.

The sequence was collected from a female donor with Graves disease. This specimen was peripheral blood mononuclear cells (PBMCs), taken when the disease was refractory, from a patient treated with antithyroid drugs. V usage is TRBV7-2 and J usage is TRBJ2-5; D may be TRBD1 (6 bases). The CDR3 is CASSESPTGQETQYF. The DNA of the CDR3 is TGTGCCAGCAGCGAATCCCCGACAGGCCAAGAGACCCAGTACTTC. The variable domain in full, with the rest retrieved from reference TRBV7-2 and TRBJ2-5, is GAGVSQSPSNKVTEKGKDVELRCDPISGHTALYWYRQSLGQGLEFLIYFQGNSAPDKSGLPSDRFSAERTGGSVSTLTIQRTQQEDSAVYLCASSESPTGQETQYFGPGTRLLVL.